This T cell receptor (beta chain) is drawn from a study of T cells in Graves' hyperthyroidism and ophthalmopathy. RNA transcripts served as the template for amplifying TCR beta CDR3 regions. HTBI primers drove first-round RT-PCR of the TCR CDR3. Each CDR3 protein gets one entry after TCRdb re-called the multiplex PCR reads with MiXCR. Of about 250,000 distinct CDR3 sequences in the sample, roughly 15% were seen once. Trimming removed 6 bases from V and 3 bases from J, with 22 bases in between. The CDR3 contains 17 residues. Sequencing used blood. The origin of this receptor is a woman in her fifties or sixties with Graves' hyperthyroidism that later progressed to Graves' ophthalmopathy. The chain combines TRBV12-3 or TRBV12-4 with TRBJ2-3, with D perhaps assigned TRBD1 or TRBD2 (5 bases each). The CDR3 sequence is CASSRRWGLRFTDTQYF. The CDR3 DNA sequence: TGTGCCAGCAGCCGACGGTGGGGGTTACGATTTACAGATACGCAGTATTTT.